A single sample gave rise to the 25 T cell receptor beta chains below, sequenced in a study of T cell repertoires in cytomegalovirus infection. TCRdb independently ran MiXCR on the reads; one entry per CDR3 protein. The repertoire holds roughly 320,000 distinct CDR3 sequences, with 8% to 9.5% as singletons. Sequenced material: PBMCs. Receptor source: a human donor in good health (CMV status not recorded). Some clones in this sample may be carry-over from other donors' samples.

This clonotype was counted many times. The chain uses TRBV12-3 or TRBV12-4 and TRBJ2-3; no clear D. The CDR3 extends over 14 amino acids. V lost 5 bases, J lost 2 bases, and 11 bases lay in between. The CDR3 loop reads CASSVREPTDTQYF. The CDR3 region has the DNA TGTGCCAGCAGTGTCAGAGAACCCACAGATACGCAGTATTTT.

V and J are TRBV28 and TRBJ2-3; D might be TRBD2 (8 bases). The V gene's germline CDR1 is MDHEN and CDR2 SYDVKM. The ends were cut back, 6 bases at V and 2 bases at J, with 24 bases in the middle. The length of the CDR3 is 18 residues. The CDR3 is CASSPRGGGRQVTDTQYF. The CDR3 DNA is TGTGCCAGCAGCCCCCGAGGGGGCGGGAGGCAAGTCACAGATACGCAGTATTTT.

There are many counts of this clonotype. V is TRBV12-3 or TRBV12-4 and J is TRBJ2-1; 10 bases match TRBD1. With 6 bases clipped from V and 10 bases from J, the junction kept 18 bases outside the gene matches. The CDR3 is made up of 17 amino acids. CDR3 nucleotide sequence: TGTGCCAGCAGGCAATATTCGGGGACAGGGGCCGTAGTGGAGCAGTTCTTC. Protein product: CASRQYSGTGAVVEQFF.

In its sample, this clonotype was seen a few times. The chain is built from TRBV5-4 and TRBJ2-5, with TRBD1 as a possible D gene (5 bases). CDR1 SGHNT and CDR2 YYREEE come from the germline V gene (reference sequence). V was trimmed by 0 bases and J by 5 bases, leaving 11 bases between them. This CDR3 comprises 14 residues. As DNA, the CDR3 is TGTGCCAGCAGCTTGGGACAGCAGAAGGAGACCCAGTACTTC. As protein: CASSLGQQKETQYF.

This clonotype has ten or more counts. The rearrangement uses TRBV7-2 and TRBJ2-3; a possible D gene is TRBD1 (5 bases). Germline V CDR1 and CDR2: SGHTA, FQGNSA. The CDR3 has 15 amino acids. The germline V and J ends were trimmed by 1 base and 4 bases, with 12 bases remaining between them. CDR3 sequence (DNA): TGTGCCAGCAGCTTAGAACAGGTGGTCGCAGATACGCAGTATTTT. Its translation is CASSLEQVVADTQYF.

V gene TRBV27 combines with J gene TRBJ1-1, with a tentative D call TRBD1 (5 bases). The V end was cut by 10 bases, the J end by 6 bases, with 12 bases between. The CDR3 extends over 11 amino acids. The germline gives CDR1 MNHEY, CDR2 SMNVEV (reference sequence). The CDR3 loop is CAIPRGAEAFF. CDR3 nucleotides: TGTGCCATCCCGAGGGGCGCTGAAGCTTTCTTT.

This clonotype was recorded many times. J is TRBJ1-5 and V is TRBV28, with a weak D call TRBD1 (5 bases). The CDR3 spans 15 residues. In germline, CDR1 is MDHEN, CDR2 SYDVKM. The V end lost 3 bases, the J end lost 3 bases, and 12 bases lay between the germline ends. This chain's CDR3 is CASSFNGGPNQPQHF. Written as DNA, the CDR3 is TGTGCCAGCAGTTTCAATGGGGGTCCCAATCAGCCCCAGCATTTT.

This chain connects TRBV28 to TRBJ1-5; D is perhaps TRBD1 (5 bases). With 4 bases removed from V and 10 bases from J, the gap between germline ends came to 20 bases. The length of the CDR3 is 15 residues. CDR1 and CDR2 (germline): MDHEN, SYDVKM. CDR3 nucleotide sequence: TGTGCCAGCAGTTCACCCGGGACCCAAGTTAAACCCCAGCATTTT. Translated, it gives CASSSPGTQVKPQHF.

This clonotype showed up just a few times. The CDR3 protein is CASSYQVAETQYF. CDR3 DNA sequence: TGTGCCAGCAGTTATCAAGTCGCGGAGACCCAGTACTTC. This rearrangement joins TRBV6-5 to TRBJ2-5; D gene ambiguous. The length of the CDR3 is 13 residues. Germline V lookup: CDR1 MNHEY, CDR2 SVGAGI. V was shortened by 3 bases and J by 5 bases, with 10 bases between the two germline ends.

This clonotype has only a few counts. The genes are TRBV19 and TRBJ1-5; possibly TRBD1 for D (5 bases). The V end lost 9 bases, the J end lost 2 bases, and 17 bases lay between the germline ends. CDR1 LNHDA and CDR2 SQIVND come from the germline V gene (reference sequence). CDR3 length: 15 residues. The CDR3 DNA is TGTGCCAGAACCTTTGAGGGGCTGGGCAATCAGCCCCAGCATTTT. This encodes CARTFEGLGNQPQHF.

This clonotype was counted only a few times. This sequence joins TRBV7-8 and TRBJ2-5, with 8 positions matching TRBD2. With 5 bases clipped from V and 3 bases from J, the junction kept 8 bases outside the gene matches. The germline V gene encodes CDR1 SGHVS and CDR2 FQNEAQ. The CDR3 spans 15 residues. The CDR3 region is CASSPLLAVEETQYF. In DNA form, the CDR3 reads TGTGCCAGCAGCCCTCTACTAGCGGTAGAAGAGACCCAGTACTTC.

This clonotype was seen repeatedly, ten times or more. The J gene is TRBJ2-7, the V gene TRBV7-2; 8 positions match TRBD2. V trimming: 5 bases; J trimming: 6 bases; junction bases outside the gene matches: 12. The CDR3 length is 15 residues. Germline CDR1 SGHTA, CDR2 FQGNSA. The CDR3 region is CASSALAGYIREQYF. The CDR3 nucleotides read TGTGCCAGCAGCGCTTTAGCGGGGTATATACGCGAGCAGTACTTC.

This clonotype has at least ten counts. The gene calls are TRBV7-2 and TRBJ2-1; 11 nucleotides agree with TRBD1. Germline V gene lookup returns CDR1 SGHTA and CDR2 FQGNSA. This CDR3 region has 18 residues. V lost 4 bases and J lost 6; bases outside the gene matches: 14. CDR3 sequence reads: CASSWTGGPSGLINEQFF. DNA for the CDR3: TGTGCCAGCAGCTGGACAGGGGGCCCTTCGGGGCTGATCAATGAGCAGTTCTTC. The full variable domain, its missing parts supplied by reference TRBV7-2 and TRBJ2-1, is GAGVSQSPSNKVTEKGKDVELRCDPISGHTALYWYRQSLGQGLEFLIYFQGNSAPDKSGLPSDRFSAERTGGSVSTLTIQRTQQEDSAVYLCASSWTGGPSGLINEQFFGPGTRLTVL.

This clonotype showed up many times. This chain links TRBV7-9 with TRBJ2-7, with 7 bases fitting TRBD2. This CDR3 is 16 amino acids long. V lost 5 bases to trimming and J lost 1 base; unmatched junction nucleotides: 11. Germline loops: CDR1 SEHNR, CDR2 FQNEAQ (reference sequence). CDR3 sequence: CASSRWGGEISYEQYF. In DNA, the CDR3 is TGTGCCAGCAGCCGCTGGGGGGGAGAGATATCCTACGAGCAGTACTTC.

V usage is TRBV20-1 and J usage is TRBJ2-4, with 9 bases that match TRBD2. Germline lookup yields CDR1 DFQATT and CDR2 SNEGSKA (reference sequence). The V and J ends lost 5 bases and 4 bases, in that order; junction bases with no gene match: 6. The CDR3 extends over 14 amino acids. CDR3 protein: CSAAGAGGKNIQYF. The DNA for the CDR3 is TGCAGTGCTGCCGGGGCGGGGGGGAAAAACATTCAGTACTTC.

This clonotype showed up many times. This may stem from a read error, because a much larger clone lies one nucleotide away. V is TRBV7-2 and J is TRBJ1-1, with 7 bases that match TRBD1. CDR1 SGHTA and CDR2 FQGNSA come from the germline V gene. The CDR3 runs to 16 residues. With 5 bases clipped from V and 0 bases from J, the junction kept 9 bases outside the gene matches. The CDR3 region has the DNA TGTGCCAGCAGCCCCTTGTCGACAGGGATGAACACTGAAGCTTTCTTT. Its protein product is CASSPLSTGMNTEAFF.

As for this clonotype: It may be a read error: a sequence one base away is much more abundant. V and J are TRBV7-2 and TRBJ2-3; TRBD1 agrees at 9 bases. V dropped 6 bases and J dropped 10; count of bases not matched to a gene: 14. This CDR3 region has 15 residues. Germline CDR1 SGHTA, CDR2 FQGNSA. The DNA of the CDR3 is TGTGCCAGCAGGGACAGGGGTGCATCCCCCCGATCGCAGTATTTT. Its translation is CASRDRGASPRSQYF.

V gene TRBV18 combines with J gene TRBJ1-3; no definite D call. The V end lost 2 bases, the J end lost 1 base, and 15 bases lay between the germline ends. The length of the CDR3 is 17 residues. Germline CDR1 reads KGHSH; CDR2 reads LQKENI. The CDR3 loop reads CASSPIGVLISGNTIYF. The DNA for the CDR3 is TGTGCCAGCTCACCAATCGGAGTGTTGATATCTGGAAACACCATATATTTT.

The chain couples TRBV7-2 to TRBJ2-3; TRBD2 is a possible D gene (5 bases). There are 15 residues in the CDR3. V was cut by 1 base and J by 6 bases, with 14 bases left in between. CDR1 is SGHTA and CDR2 is FQGNSA in the germline V gene. The CDR3 nucleotides read TGTGCCAGCAGCTTAGACGGGAAACGGACTGATACGCAGTATTTT. Translation: CASSLDGKRTDTQYF. Based on the CDR3 plus reference TRBV7-2 and TRBJ2-3, the full variable domain is GAGVSQSPSNKVTEKGKDVELRCDPISGHTALYWYRQSLGQGLEFLIYFQGNSAPDKSGLPSDRFSAERTGGSVSTLTIQRTQQEDSAVYLCASSLDGKRTDTQYFGPGTRLTVL.

The chain carries TRBV7-2 and TRBJ1-3; D unresolved. The CDR3 is 15 amino acids. Trimming pared 4 bases from V and 5 bases from J, leaving 15 bases between. Germline-derived CDR1 and CDR2 are SGHTA and FQGNSA. CDR3 residues: CASSSEQMRRNTIYF. CDR3 nucleotide sequence: TGTGCCAGCAGCTCAGAACAGATGCGGAGAAACACCATATATTTT.

The chain couples TRBV2 to TRBJ2-1; 8 bases are a match to TRBD1. From germline, CDR1 is SNHLY and CDR2 FYNNEI. Trimming cost V 7 bases and J 5 bases; bases outside gene matches: 7. The CDR3 extends over 14 amino acids. The CDR3 loop reads CASMQDRVDNEQFF. The CDR3 DNA reads TGTGCCAGCATGCAGGACAGGGTGGACAATGAGCAGTTCTTC. Combining the CDR3 with reference TRBV2 and TRBJ2-1 gives the whole variable domain EPEVTQTPSHQVTQMGQEVILRCVPISNHLYFYWYRQILGQKVEFLVSFYNNEISEKSEIFDDQFSVERPDGSNFTLKIRSTKLEDSAMYFCASMQDRVDNEQFFGPGTRLTVL.

The chain carries TRBV20-1 and TRBJ2-4, with D perhaps TRBD1 (5 bases). Germline V gene sequence: CDR1 DFQATT, CDR2 SNEGSKA (reference sequence). The CDR3 runs to 13 residues. V gave up 5 bases and J gave up 6 bases, with 14 bases separating them. CDR3 region: CSALGPLGNIQYF. CDR3 DNA sequence: TGCAGTGCTTTGGGGCCCCTCGGAAACATTCAGTACTTC.

This clonotype was observed many times. This rearrangement joins TRBV28 to TRBJ2-1, with TRBD2 identical over 11 bases. V shed 6 bases and J 1 base; nucleotides not matched to a gene: 5. This CDR3 has 16 amino acids. CDR1 and CDR2 (germline): MDHEN, SYDVKM. The CDR3: CASRVLAGGSYNEQFF. In DNA, the CDR3 is TGTGCCAGCAGGGTATTAGCGGGAGGGTCCTACAATGAGCAGTTCTTC.

This clonotype came up many times. The chain combines TRBV10-2 with TRBJ2-7; D assignment may be TRBD1 or TRBD2 (5 bases each). There are 14 residues in the CDR3. Trimming took 1 base from V and 5 from J, leaving 12 bases between them. Germline V gene data show CDR1 as WSHSY and CDR2 as SAAADI. CDR3 region: CASSEWGRRDEQYF. The CDR3 DNA reads as TGCGCCAGCAGTGAGTGGGGCAGGCGGGACGAGCAGTACTTC.

The sample holds a few counts of this clonotype. This chain links TRBV4-1 with TRBJ2-7; 11 nucleotides match TRBD2. The germline CDR1 and CDR2 sequences are MGHRA and YSYEKL. J lost 5 bases, V lost 4 bases, and 13 bases had no gene match. The CDR3 extends over 17 amino acids. The CDR3 DNA reads TGCGCCAGCAGCCTACGATTAGCGGGAGGGCCCGGGAACGAGCAGTACTTC. Translated: CASSLRLAGGPGNEQYF.